Presented here are 6 T cell receptor beta chains from one specimen sequenced in a study of CD8 T cells in Susac syndrome. RNA in amounts of roughly 0.5 to 1 ug was reverse transcribed with random hexamers. Using its own MiXCR run on the immunoSEQ multiplex PCR reads, TCRdb lists one record per CDR3 protein. The sample records roughly 150,000 distinct CDR3 sequences, approximately 94% being singletons. The sample taken for sequencing was CD4+ T cells from PBMCs. Every receptor here comes from a human donor with multiple sclerosis.

The rearrangement links TRBV4-2 to TRBJ1-5; a weak D match, TRBD1 (6 bases). Looked up from germline, CDR1 is LGHNA and CDR2 is YNFKEQ. V was cut by 3 bases and J by 3 bases, with 9 bases left in between. The CDR3 totals 14 residues. The CDR3 loop is CASSQQGHNQPQHF. CDR3 sequence (DNA): TGTGCCAGCAGCCAGCAGGGGCACAATCAGCCCCAGCATTTT.

This chain connects TRBV20-1 to TRBJ2-5; 13 bases are a match to TRBD2. Looked up from germline, CDR1 is DFQATT and CDR2 is SNEGSKA (reference sequence). V shed 6 bases and J 5 bases; nucleotides not matched to a gene: 9. This CDR3 comprises 15 residues. CDR3 loop: CSAQRTSGSGETQYF. The DNA for the CDR3 is TGCAGTGCCCAAAGGACTAGCGGGAGTGGGGAGACCCAGTACTTC.

The chain employs TRBV27 and TRBJ1-5; D is unclear. The CDR3 loop spans 14 amino acids. Per the germline V gene, CDR1 is MNHEY and CDR2 is SMNVEV (reference sequence). V gave up 3 bases and J gave up 9 bases, with 15 bases separating them. The CDR3 sequence is CASSFSADSGPQHF. Written as DNA, the CDR3 is TGTGCCAGCAGTTTTTCTGCCGACTCAGGGCCCCAGCATTTT.

V usage is TRBV30 and J usage is TRBJ2-2; a possible D gene is TRBD1 (5 bases). Germline CDR1 GTSNPN, CDR2 SVGIG (reference sequence). There are 14 residues in the CDR3. The V gene lost 0 bases and the J gene lost 1 base, with 6 bases spanning the gap. CDR3 in DNA: TGTGCCTGGAGTGTAAGGGGGAACACCGGGGAGCTGTTTTTT. This codes for CAWSVRGNTGELFF.

The rearrangement links TRBV25-1 to TRBJ2-1; 7 positions match TRBD2. The V and J ends lost 5 bases and 9 bases, in that order; junction bases with no gene match: 19. The CDR3 is 17 amino acids. Germline V gives CDR1 MGHDK, CDR2 SYGVNS. The CDR3 coding sequence is TGTGCCAGCAGTCGGACCCCTGGCTCAGCGGGAAGCGTTGAGCAGTTCTTC. Its translation: CASSRTPGSAGSVEQFF.

The rearrangement joins TRBV18 to TRBJ2-1, with D possibly being TRBD2 (6 bases). The CDR3 is 15 residues long. The V end was cut by 2 bases, the J end by 5 bases, with 13 bases between. Germline V lookup: CDR1 KGHSH, CDR2 LQKENI. The CDR3 coding sequence is TGTGCCAGCTCACCAATGAGACTAGAAAACAATGAGCAGTTCTTC. Protein sequence: CASSPMRLENNEQFF.